The rows below give T cell receptor beta chains drawn from one sample of a study of T cell responses to AZD1222 COVID-19 vaccine. Sequencing used immunoSEQ multiplex PCR; TCRdb keeps in-frame clones, though not all of them. The sample lists roughly 130,000 clones, 75% to 90% occurring once. Specimen: peripheral blood, collected on day 0 of AZD1222 vaccination. Receptor source: an adult in good health. Both conserved end residues are part of each CDR3. A D gene is named only where the DNA matches it firmly. A row's size may be missing; if present it is once, few, many or a size class.

v_gene	j_gene	abundance	d_gene	CDR3nt	CDR3aa
TRBV7-2	TRBJ2-3	-	-	TGTGCCAGCAGCTTGCGGGCCCTCCGGGGCGATACGCAGTATTTT	CASSLRALRGDTQYF
TRBV19	TRBJ1-1	-	TRBD1	TGTGCCAGTAGTAGCGACAGGGACTGGGGAACTGAAGCTTTCTTT	CASSSDRDWGTEAFF
TRBV4-2	TRBJ2-1	-	-	TGTGCCAGCAGCCAAGAAAATTCGGCTGAGCAGTTCTTC	CASSQENSAEQFF
TRBV27	TRBJ1-6	-	-	TGTGCCAGCAGTTTCCGACCGGAGCTATATAATTCACCCCTCCACTTT	CASSFRPELYNSPLHF
TRBV29-1	TRBJ1-5	-	-	TGCAGCGTTGGAAGCCTCAATCAGCCCCAGCATTTT	CSVGSLNQPQHF
TRBV14	TRBJ2-5	-	-	TGTGCCAGCAGCCACCATGGGGGGGGCGCAGGAGAGACCCAGTACTTC	CASSHHGGGAGETQYF
TRBV7-9	TRBJ2-7	-	TRBD1	TGTGCCAGCAGCTGGTCAGGGGGTTTAGCCTACGAGCAGTACTTC	CASSWSGGLAYEQYF
TRBV7-2	TRBJ2-2	-	-	TGTGCCAGCAGCCCCATTTTCACCGGGGAGCTGTTTTTT	CASSPIFTGELFF
TRBV5-1	TRBJ2-5	once	TRBD2	TGCGCCAGCAGCTTGACTAGCGGGGGGGCCGAGGAGACCCAGTACTTC	CASSLTSGGAEETQYF
TRBV18	TRBJ1-5	-	-	TGTGCCAGCTCACCAGGGGCAGCTACACTCAATCAGCCCCAGCATTTT	CASSPGAATLNQPQHF
TRBV28	TRBJ2-4	once	TRBD2	TGTGCCAGCAGTTTAAAGGAGGCTAGCGGGAGAAAAAACATTCAGTACTTC	CASSLKEASGRKNIQYF
TRBV9	TRBJ1-1	-	-	TGTGCCAGCAGCGTAGCGAAGAAGAACACTGAAGCTTTCTTT	CASSVAKKNTEAFF
TRBV14	TRBJ1-6	once	TRBD1	TGTGCCAGCAGCCAACACAGGGGCCCCTATAATTCACCCCTCCACTTT	CASSQHRGPYNSPLHF
TRBV30	TRBJ1-2	-	TRBD1	TGTGCCTGGAGTGTACCAGCAGGGGGGTATGGCTACACCTTC	CAWSVPAGGYGYTF
TRBV18	TRBJ2-7	-	TRBD2	TGTGCCAGCTCACCTGCTAGCGGTACCATATACGAGCAGTACTTC	CASSPASGTIYEQYF
TRBV28	TRBJ2-1	once	TRBD1	TGTGCCAGCAGCCGGGGACAGGACTCCTACAATGAGCAGTTCTTC	CASSRGQDSYNEQFF
TRBV5-1	TRBJ2-7	few	-	TGCGCCAGCAGCTTGGGGCTTACCTACGAGCAGTACTTC	CASSLGLTYEQYF
TRBV6-1	TRBJ1-5	-	-	TGTGCCAGCAACCTTAGGAGCCAGCCCCAGCATTTT	CASNLRSQPQHF
TRBV28	TRBJ2-3	-	TRBD2	TGTGCCAGCAGTTTGGGACTAGCTACGGGGACAGATACGCAGTATTTT	CASSLGLATGTDTQYF
TRBV28	TRBJ1-2	-	-	TGTGCCAGCAGTTTATCAGTATCGGGGGCCACCCTTGGCTATGGCTACACCTTC	CASSLSVSGATLGYGYTF
TRBV24-1	TRBJ2-1	-	-	TGTGCCACCAGTGACCTCGCAGTTTGGGACAATGAGCAGTTCTTC	CATSDLAVWDNEQFF
TRBV3-1/TRBV3-2	TRBJ2-5	-	-	TGTGCCAGCAGCCAAGATTGGGGGACCACCCGAGGTGAGACCCAGTACTTC	CASSQDWGTTRGETQYF
TRBV21-1	TRBJ1-2	few	-	TGTGCCAGCAGCGCGGGACAGGGCGATGGCTACACCTTC	CASSAGQGDGYTF
TRBV4-2	TRBJ2-5	-	-	TGTGCCAGCAGCCTGGAGGGCCCCGGGACCCAGTACTTC	CASSLEGPGTQYF
TRBV29-1	TRBJ1-4	few	TRBD1	TGCAGCGTTGAGGGCAGGGGGCCTAACAGTGAAAAACTGTTTTTT	CSVEGRGPNSEKLFF
TRBV5-1	TRBJ1-2	-	TRBD1	TGCGCCAGCAGCTTGGGTCAGGGGGGAATCTACGATGGCTACACCTTC	CASSLGQGGIYDGYTF
TRBV7-2	TRBJ2-3	-	TRBD2	TGTGCCAGCAGCCCGAACTGGGCTAGCGGGGTGTCAGATACGCAGTATTTT	CASSPNWASGVSDTQYF
TRBV30	TRBJ1-5	-	-	TGTGCCTGGAGGGGGCGGGGTAGCAATCAGCCCCAGCATTTT	CAWRGRGSNQPQHF
TRBV4-2	TRBJ2-1	-	TRBD2	TGTGCCAGCAGCCTAGGGACTAGCGGGGGGTACAATGAGCAGTTCTTC	CASSLGTSGGYNEQFF
TRBV5-4	TRBJ1-2	-	TRBD1	TGTGCCAGCAGCTCGCGGACAGGGTTGGGGTTCAACTATGGCTACACCTTC	CASSSRTGLGFNYGYTF
TRBV4-2	TRBJ2-3	-	-	TGTGCCAGCAGCCAAGATTTAAGCGAGGGTGCAGATACGCAGTATTTT	CASSQDLSEGADTQYF
TRBV5-4	TRBJ1-2	-	TRBD1	TGTGCCAGCAGCTTGTTCGGACAGGATAACTATGGCTACACCTTC	CASSLFGQDNYGYTF
TRBV25-1	TRBJ1-6	-	-	TGTGCCAGCAGTGAAGGTAATTCACCCCTCCACTTT	CASSEGNSPLHF
TRBV15	TRBJ1-5	-	-	TGTGCCACCAGCAGAGATTTGAGGGCCAGCAATCAGCCCCAGCATTTT	CATSRDLRASNQPQHF
TRBV10-2	TRBJ2-5	-	-	TGCGCCAGCAGTGAGTCCGGGGAGACCCAGTACTTC	CASSESGETQYF
TRBV3-1/TRBV3-2	TRBJ2-2	once	TRBD2	TGTGCCAGCACGCGTCGAGCGGGAGACGCCGGGGAGCTGTTTTTT	CASTRRAGDAGELFF
TRBV5-5	TRBJ1-4	once	-	TGTGCCAGCAGCTTGGTAGTCGCGGGGGAACGTGAAAAACTGTTTTTT	CASSLVVAGEREKLFF
TRBV3-1/TRBV3-2	TRBJ2-2	-	-	TGTGCCAGCACGCCTCAGGGCACCGGGGAGCTGTTTTTT	CASTPQGTGELFF
TRBV30	TRBJ2-3	-	TRBD1	TGTGCCTGGAGTGCCAGGGGGCTTGCAGATACGCAGTATTTT	CAWSARGLADTQYF
TRBV2	TRBJ2-4	once	TRBD2	TGTGCCAGCAGCGGCCTCCGGGAAGGTAGCGGGAGTCTTGTCAAAAACATTCAGTACTTC	CASSGLREGSGSLVKNIQYF
TRBV13	TRBJ2-2	-	TRBD2	TGTGCCAGCAGCTTACGGACTAGCGGGAGATGGAACACCGGGGAGCTGTTTTTT	CASSLRTSGRWNTGELFF
TRBV4-3	TRBJ2-1	-	-	TGCGCCAGCAGCCAAGTTTTTCAGGGAGAACCGTTCTTC	CASSQVFQGEPFF
TRBV11-1	TRBJ2-5	-	TRBD1	TGTGCCAGCAGCAACCGGGACAGGGGGGAAGAGACCCAGTACTTC	CASSNRDRGEETQYF
TRBV7-9	TRBJ2-3	few	-	TGTGCCAGCAGCTTAGGGGGGGTCACAGATACGCAGTATTTT	CASSLGGVTDTQYF
TRBV7-9	TRBJ2-6	-	-	TGTGCCAGCAGCGTTCGGGTAGGCGCCCGAACTGGGGCCAACGTCCTGACTTTC	CASSVRVGARTGANVLTF
TRBV7-9	TRBJ2-1	few	-	TGTGCCAGCAGCTTAACTCGTGGGACCCAAAATGAGCAGTTCTTC	CASSLTRGTQNEQFF
TRBV10-3	TRBJ2-7	-	-	TGTGCCATCAGCCGGGACGGGCAGTACTTC	CAISRDGQYF
TRBV4-3	TRBJ1-2	-	-	TGCGCCAGCAGCCAAGATAGGGACTATGGCTACACCTTC	CASSQDRDYGYTF
TRBV28	TRBJ1-2	-	-	TGTGCCAGCAGCCTAATAAGGAGGATCGGGTCCGTATATGGCTACACCTTC	CASSLIRRIGSVYGYTF
TRBV7-7	TRBJ2-2	-	TRBD1	TGTGCCAGCAGTCCCACAGGGGGCAAGATCGGGGAGCTGTTTTTT	CASSPTGGKIGELFF
TRBV25-1	TRBJ2-3	few	TRBD2	TGTGCCAGCAGTGAGGGACTAGCGGGGGCCGGAGATACGCAGTATTTT	CASSEGLAGAGDTQYF